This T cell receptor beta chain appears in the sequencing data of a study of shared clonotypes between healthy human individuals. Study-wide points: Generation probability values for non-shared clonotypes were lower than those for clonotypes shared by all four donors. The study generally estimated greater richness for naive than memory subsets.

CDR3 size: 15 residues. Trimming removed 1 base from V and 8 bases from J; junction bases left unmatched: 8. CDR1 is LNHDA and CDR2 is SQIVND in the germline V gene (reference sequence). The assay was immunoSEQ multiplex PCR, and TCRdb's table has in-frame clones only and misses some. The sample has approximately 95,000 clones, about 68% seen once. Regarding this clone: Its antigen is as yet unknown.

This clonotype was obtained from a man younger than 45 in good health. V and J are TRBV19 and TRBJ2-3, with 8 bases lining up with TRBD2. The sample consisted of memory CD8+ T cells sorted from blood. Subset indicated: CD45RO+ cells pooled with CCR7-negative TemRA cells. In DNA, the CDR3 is TGTGCCAGTAGTATAGGGGCGGGGGGATCCGGTACGCAGTATTTT. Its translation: CASSIGAGGSGTQYF.